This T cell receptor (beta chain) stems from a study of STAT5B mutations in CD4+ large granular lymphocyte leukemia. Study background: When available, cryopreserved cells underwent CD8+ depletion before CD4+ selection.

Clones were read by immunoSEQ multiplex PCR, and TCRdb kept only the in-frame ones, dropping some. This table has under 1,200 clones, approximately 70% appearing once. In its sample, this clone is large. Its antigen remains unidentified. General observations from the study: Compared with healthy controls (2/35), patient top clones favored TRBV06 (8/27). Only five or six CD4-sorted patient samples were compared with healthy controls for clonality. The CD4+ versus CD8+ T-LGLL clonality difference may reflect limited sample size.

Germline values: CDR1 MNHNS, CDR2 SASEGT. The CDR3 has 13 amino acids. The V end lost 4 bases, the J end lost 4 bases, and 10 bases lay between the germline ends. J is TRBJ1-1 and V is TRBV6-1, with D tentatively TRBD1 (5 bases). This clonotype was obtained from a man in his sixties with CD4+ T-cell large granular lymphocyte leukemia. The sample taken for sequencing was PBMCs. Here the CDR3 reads CASSAQGSTEAFF. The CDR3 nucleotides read TGTGCCAGCAGTGCCCAGGGCTCCACTGAAGCTTTCTTT.